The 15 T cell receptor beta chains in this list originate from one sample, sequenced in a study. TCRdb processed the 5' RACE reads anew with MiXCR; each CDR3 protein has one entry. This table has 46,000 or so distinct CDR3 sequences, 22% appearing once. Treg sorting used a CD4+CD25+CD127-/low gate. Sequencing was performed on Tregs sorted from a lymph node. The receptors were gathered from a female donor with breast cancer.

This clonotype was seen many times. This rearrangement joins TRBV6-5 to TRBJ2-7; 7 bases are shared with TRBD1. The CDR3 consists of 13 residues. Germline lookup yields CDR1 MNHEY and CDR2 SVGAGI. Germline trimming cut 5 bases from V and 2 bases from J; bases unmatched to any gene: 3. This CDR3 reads CASSRTGPYEQYF. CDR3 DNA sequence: TGTGCCAGCAGTCGGACAGGTCCCTACGAGCAGTACTTC.

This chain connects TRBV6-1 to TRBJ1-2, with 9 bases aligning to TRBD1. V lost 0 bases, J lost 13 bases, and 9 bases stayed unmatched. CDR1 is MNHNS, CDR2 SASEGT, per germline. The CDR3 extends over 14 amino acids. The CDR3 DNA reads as TGTGCCAGCAGTGAAGCGGGACAGGGCCCGAAGAGCACCTTC. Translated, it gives CASSEAGQGPKSTF.

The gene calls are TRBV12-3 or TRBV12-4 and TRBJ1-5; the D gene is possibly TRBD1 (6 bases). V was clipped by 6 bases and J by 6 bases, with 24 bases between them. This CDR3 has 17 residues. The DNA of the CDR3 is TGTGCCAGCAGCCTCCCGACCGCCGGGAGGGGGTTTCAGCCCCAGCATTTT. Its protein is CASSLPTAGRGFQPQHF.

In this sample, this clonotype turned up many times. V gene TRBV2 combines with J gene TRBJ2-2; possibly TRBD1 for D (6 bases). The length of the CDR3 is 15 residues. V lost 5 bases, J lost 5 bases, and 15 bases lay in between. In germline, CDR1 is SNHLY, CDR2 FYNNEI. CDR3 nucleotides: TGTGCCAGCAGTCCGACCACAGGGTGGACCGGGGAGCTGTTTTTT. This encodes CASSPTTGWTGELFF.

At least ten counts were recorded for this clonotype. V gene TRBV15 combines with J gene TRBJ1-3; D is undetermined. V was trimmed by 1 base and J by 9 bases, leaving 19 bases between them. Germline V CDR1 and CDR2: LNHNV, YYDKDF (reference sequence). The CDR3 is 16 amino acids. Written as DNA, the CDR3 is TGTGCCACCAGCAGAGTCCTTTCGGCCGGAGAATCCACCATATATTTT. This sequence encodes CATSRVLSAGESTIYF.

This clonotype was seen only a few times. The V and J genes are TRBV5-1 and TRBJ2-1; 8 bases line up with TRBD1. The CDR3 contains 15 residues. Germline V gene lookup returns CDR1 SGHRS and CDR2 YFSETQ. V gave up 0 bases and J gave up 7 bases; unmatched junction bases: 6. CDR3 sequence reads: CASSLENRGENEQFF. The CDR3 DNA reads TGCGCCAGCAGCTTGGAAAACAGGGGGGAAAATGAGCAGTTCTTC.

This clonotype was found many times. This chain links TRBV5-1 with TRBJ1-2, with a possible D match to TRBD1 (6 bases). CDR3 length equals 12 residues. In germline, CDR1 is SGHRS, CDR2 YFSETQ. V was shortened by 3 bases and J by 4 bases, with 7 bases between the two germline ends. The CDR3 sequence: CASSSDSYGYTF. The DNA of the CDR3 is TGCGCCAGCAGCTCGGACAGCTATGGCTACACCTTC.

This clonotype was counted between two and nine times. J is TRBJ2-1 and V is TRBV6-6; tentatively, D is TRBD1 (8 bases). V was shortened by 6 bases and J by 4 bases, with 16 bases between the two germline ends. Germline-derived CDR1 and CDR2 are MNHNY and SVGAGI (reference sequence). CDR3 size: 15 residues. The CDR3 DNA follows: TGTGCCAGCAGCCTCGACAGGGGAGGGTACAATGAGCAGTTCTTC. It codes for CASSLDRGGYNEQFF.

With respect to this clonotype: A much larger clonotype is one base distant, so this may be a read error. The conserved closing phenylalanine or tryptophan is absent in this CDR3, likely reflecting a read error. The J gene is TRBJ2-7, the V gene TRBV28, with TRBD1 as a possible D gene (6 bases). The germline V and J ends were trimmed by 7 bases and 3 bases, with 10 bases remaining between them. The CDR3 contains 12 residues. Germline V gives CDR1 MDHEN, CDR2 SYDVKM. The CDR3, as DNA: TGTGCCAGCAAGGGCAGGGGCTACGAGCAGTACCTC. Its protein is CASKGRGYEQYL.

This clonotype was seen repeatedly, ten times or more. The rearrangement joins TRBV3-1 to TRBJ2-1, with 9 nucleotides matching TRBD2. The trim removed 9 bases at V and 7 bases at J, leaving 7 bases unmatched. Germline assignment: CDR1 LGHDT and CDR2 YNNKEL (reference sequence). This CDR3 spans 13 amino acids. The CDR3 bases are TGTGCCAGTGAGACTGCGGGGGGGAATGAGCAGTTCTTC. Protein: CASETAGGNEQFF.

The CDR3 DNA follows: TGTGCCAGCAGCACGGGCGGACTAGCGGGTGCCTACGAGCAGTACTTC. As protein: CASSTGGLAGAYEQYF. The gene calls are TRBV7-9 and TRBJ2-7, with 11 bases lining up with TRBD2. Germline V gives CDR1 SEHNR, CDR2 FQNEAQ (reference sequence). Unmatched junction bases numbered 8, after V lost 5 bases and J lost 2 bases. The CDR3 contains 16 residues.

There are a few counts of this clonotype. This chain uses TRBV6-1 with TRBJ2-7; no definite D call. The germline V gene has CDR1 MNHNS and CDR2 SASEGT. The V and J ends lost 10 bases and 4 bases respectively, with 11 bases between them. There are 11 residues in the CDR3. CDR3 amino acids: CATFRLYEQYF. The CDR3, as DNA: TGTGCCACCTTCCGGCTTTACGAGCAGTACTTC.

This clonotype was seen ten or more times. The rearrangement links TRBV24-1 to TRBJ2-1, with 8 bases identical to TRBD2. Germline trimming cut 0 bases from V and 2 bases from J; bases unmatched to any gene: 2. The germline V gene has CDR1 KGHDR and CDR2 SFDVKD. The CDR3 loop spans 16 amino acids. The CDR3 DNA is TGTGCCACCAGTGATTTGTCGGGAGGGGCCTACAATGAGCAGTTCTTC. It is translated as CATSDLSGGAYNEQFF.

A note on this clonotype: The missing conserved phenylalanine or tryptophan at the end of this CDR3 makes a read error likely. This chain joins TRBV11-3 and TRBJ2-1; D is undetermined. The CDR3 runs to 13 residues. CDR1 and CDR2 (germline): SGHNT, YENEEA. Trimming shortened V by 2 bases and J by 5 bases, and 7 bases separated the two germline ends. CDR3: CASSLFSDNEQFS. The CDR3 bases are TGTGCCAGCAGCTTATTCAGCGACAATGAGCAGTTCTCC.

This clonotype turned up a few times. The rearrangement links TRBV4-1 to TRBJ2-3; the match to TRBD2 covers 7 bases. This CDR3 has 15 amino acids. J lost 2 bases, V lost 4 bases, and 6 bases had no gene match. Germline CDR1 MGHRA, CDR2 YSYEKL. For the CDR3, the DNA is TGCGCCAGCAGCCCCAGGGAGGGGACCACAGATACGCAGTATTTT. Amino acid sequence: CASSPREGTTDTQYF.